This T cell receptor beta chain was identified in a study of long-term antiretroviral therapy in people with HIV. Broader study findings: Subsequent to ART, diversity was augmented yet persisted below that of transplant donor controls. HIV repertoires covered narrower CDR3 length ranges than controls did. Blood sampling spanned 2004 to 2017, possibly under older ART regimens. Clones that had undergone expansion before ART dominated the repertoire at all time points.

Concerning this clone: Its antigen is as yet unknown.

Samples were assayed with immunoSEQ v3.0 at survey level. Produced via immunoSEQ multiplex PCR; TCRdb's table is partial and in-frame only. The sample has thousands of clones, approximately 69% seen once. V was clipped by 6 bases and J by 8 bases, with 13 bases between them. This CDR3 spans 11 amino acids. The germline CDR1 and CDR2 sequences are DFQATT and SNEGSKA (reference sequence). This chain uses TRBV20-1 with TRBJ1-2, with D possibly matching TRBD1 (6 bases). The starting material was unsorted PBMCs, obtained 0.1 years before starting antiretroviral therapy. The TCR sequence derives from a man between 18 and 35 years old with HIV. In DNA, the CDR3 is TGCAGTGCCGCGGGGGCAGGGGGCTACACCTTC. Its translation: CSAAGAGGYTF.